This TCR beta chain was recovered during a study of cytomegalovirus exposure and HLA in healthy donors. General study findings and limits: A list of more than 150 TCR beta chains associated with cytomegalovirus was given.

Using immunoSEQ multiplex PCR, the repertoire was profiled, and TCRdb retains in-frame clones only, with some absent. The sample includes some 170,000 clones, about 89% of them seen just once. This clone appeared once. Its antigen is unknown. Germline loops: CDR1 SGHVS, CDR2 FNYEAQ. This CDR3 contains 15 residues. The V and J ends lost 1 base and 1 base, in that order; junction bases with no gene match: 4. The TCR comes from a man aged 25 to 45 in good health and CMV-seropositive. The J gene is TRBJ2-7, the V gene TRBV7-6, with 7 bases matching TRBD1. Input material: PBMCs. The CDR3 region has the DNA TGTGCCAGCAGCTTAGTGGCAGGGGGATCCTACGAGCAGTACTTC. This gives the protein CASSLVAGGSYEQYF.